This TCR beta chain was recorded in a study of molecular identifiers for immune sequencing clone quantification. The CDR3 contains 15 residues. The V gene's germline CDR1 is MNHEY and CDR2 SVGEGT. V lost 0 bases and J lost 3, with 11 bases in between. Making the bulk TCR libraries relied on previously described methods and listed TCR primers. Each CDR3 protein is one row after TCRdb ran MiXCR on the PCR reads. The repertoire includes over 85,000 distinct CDR3 sequences, roughly 25% of them detected once, and about 0.73% sits in the top ten. Naive CD8 T cells were sorted as CD8+CD4-CCR7+CD45RA+. This sequence originates from a human donor in good health. Some libraries in this study had Jurkat cell RNA spiked in. Sequencing input: naive CD8+ T cells from blood, with Jurkat cell RNA spiked in. Subset defined: FACS-sorted CD8+CD4-CCR7+CD45RA+ naive T cells. The chain joins TRBV6-2 or TRBV6-3 to TRBJ1-1; D perhaps matches TRBD1 (6 bases). Here the CDR3 reads CASSYSMDRYTEAFF. CDR3 sequence (DNA): TGTGCCAGCAGTTACTCGATGGACAGATACACTGAAGCTTTCTTT.